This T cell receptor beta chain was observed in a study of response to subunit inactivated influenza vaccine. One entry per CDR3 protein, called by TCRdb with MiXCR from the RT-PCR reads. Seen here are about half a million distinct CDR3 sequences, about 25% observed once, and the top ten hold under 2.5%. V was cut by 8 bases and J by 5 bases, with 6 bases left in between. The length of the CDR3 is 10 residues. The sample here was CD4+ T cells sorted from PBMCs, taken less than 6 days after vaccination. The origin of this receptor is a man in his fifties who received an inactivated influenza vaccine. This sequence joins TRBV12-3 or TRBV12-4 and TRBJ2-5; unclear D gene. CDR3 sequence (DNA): TGTGCCAGCGGCCGCGAGACCCAGTACTTC. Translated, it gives CASGRETQYF.